The 3 T cell receptor beta chains below come from one sample, sequenced in a study of blood T cell repertoires in COVID-19. Profiled with immunoSEQ multiplex PCR; TCRdb holds only in-frame clones, not every one. The sample yields some 42,000 clones, around nine tenths seen once. The sample consisted of peripheral blood. Every receptor here comes from a human donor in a cohort sampled during active COVID-19.

The chain has TRBV4-1 and TRBJ2-7, with unresolved D. The germline gives CDR1 MGHRA, CDR2 YSYEKL. This CDR3 has 14 residues. The ends were cut back, 0 bases at V and 2 bases at J, with 8 bases in the middle. The CDR3 loop is CASSQEQAPYEQYF. CDR3 DNA sequence: TGCGCCAGCAGCCAAGAGCAGGCCCCCTACGAGCAGTACTTC.

J is TRBJ1-2 and V is TRBV6-5; D may be TRBD1 (6 bases). The V gene lost 5 bases and the J gene lost 5 bases, with 12 bases spanning the gap. CDR3 size: 13 residues. Germline CDR1 reads MNHEY; CDR2 reads SVGAGI. In DNA form, the CDR3 reads TGTGCCAGCAGTCGACAGGAAAATTATGGCTACACCTTC. Translation gives CASSRQENYGYTF.

The CDR3: CASSQNYPLIEAFF. CDR3 bases: TGCGCCAGCAGCCAAAATTACCCCCTAATTGAAGCTTTCTTT. This chain joins TRBV4-3 and TRBJ1-1; D not certain. Germline V gene lookup returns CDR1 LGHNA and CDR2 YSLEER. The CDR3 extends over 14 amino acids. Trimming stripped 2 bases from V and 7 bases from J, with 14 bases between.